This is a list of T cell receptor beta chains from one sample in a study of esophageal squamous cell carcinoma under preoperative chemotherapy. Using its own MiXCR run on the PCR reads, TCRdb lists one record per CDR3 protein. The data hold roughly 32,000 distinct CDR3 sequences, with roughly 52% observed a single time. The sample was gathered from a patient given preoperative chemotherapy. The receptors stem from a human donor with esophageal squamous cell carcinoma. The donor label of this sample is uncertain. Each CDR3 is given without its conserved first and last residue.

TRBJ2-1	TRBV6-1	ASSTFNEQF
TRBJ2-4	TRBV6-1	ASRELGGSDKNTQY
TRBJ1-1	TRBV7-2	ASLPAGRVGLNTEAF
TRBJ2-2	TRBV11-2	ASSTRDRGTGELF
TRBJ2-7	TRBV7-8	ASSASTAGANDLT
TRBJ2-3	TRBV12-3/TRBV12-4	ASSFTGGLAGDTDTQY
TRBJ1-5	TRBV7-9	ASSLGQGHQPQH
TRBJ2-6	TRBV7-2	ASSFRSQSYSKSSGANVLT
TRBJ2-7	TRBV12-3/TRBV12-4	ASSLGQNYEQY
TRBJ1-3	TRBV7-9	ASSLAGGVPGNTIY
TRBJ1-4	TRBV7-2	ASSKQGSNEKLF
TRBJ2-5	TRBV20-1	SSSGSGLETQY
TRBJ2-1	TRBV28	ASSSGVGFLYNEQF
TRBJ2-3	TRBV12-3/TRBV12-4	ASRLGGARSTDTQY
TRBJ2-3	TRBV6-5	ASSYASGGAGQDTQY
TRBJ2-3	TRBV7-2	ASAGHGGRGPDTQY
TRBJ2-3	TRBV5-4	ASSLGGGGTDTQY
TRBJ2-7	TRBV27	ASSSPRTSGTYEQY
TRBJ2-1	TRBV7-2	ASSLGPGNEQF
TRBJ2-2	TRBV7-2	ASSGGSGSTGELF
TRBJ2-5	TRBV12-3/TRBV12-4	AGLSPGAKETQY
TRBJ2-2	TRBV7-9	ASSQSGGTANTDTQF
TRBJ2-2	TRBV7-8	ASSHDGSTGALF
TRBJ2-5	TRBV7-2	ASSRGSPDTQY
TRBJ2-3	TRBV7-2	ASSLTSGTGADTQY
TRBJ2-6	TRBV7-2	SSGGGSAWSNVQT